This section outlines one T cell receptor beta chain sequence together with its context. The data are from a study of T cell changes during pregnancy in multiple sclerosis. This CDR3 is built from 15 residues. Germline V lookup: CDR1 SEHNR, CDR2 FQNEAQ (reference sequence). V shed 0 bases, J shed 7 bases, and the junction held 4 bases outside the gene matches. Generated by immunoSEQ multiplex PCR, the TCRdb table keeps only in-frame clones and is missing some. This sample has about 32,000 clones, with roughly nine tenths found just once. This chain links TRBV7-9 with TRBJ1-5; 9 positions agree with TRBD1. This receptor was taken from a female donor with multiple sclerosis, enrolled in a pregnancy study. The sequenced sample was CD8+ T cells from peripheral blood mononuclear cells, obtained in the second trimester of pregnancy. CDR3 in DNA: TGTGCCAGCAGCTTAGCGGGACAGGGAACCCAGCCCCAGCATTTT. It yields the protein CASSLAGQGTQPQHF.